This T cell receptor beta chain was recorded in a study of PD-L1 blockade in urothelial cancer. Study summary: In the patient group, most of the roughly 30 were males with bladder-origin urothelial cancer. Study-wide points: Durable-benefit patients showed greater tumor-associated blood clone expansion at 3 weeks.

Assay used: immunoSEQ multiplex PCR; TCRdb lists only in-frame clones, some missing. The table shows approximately 37,000 clones, with about 83% occurring only once. V lost 3 bases, J lost 8 bases, and 14 bases lay in between. This CDR3 spans 14 amino acids. The germline gives CDR1 SEHNR, CDR2 FQNEAQ (reference sequence). Of note for this clone: The target antigen is unknown.

Sequences were derived from PBMCs, sampled around atezolizumab (anti-PD-L1) treatment. The V call is TRBV7-9, the J call TRBJ2-1, with D possibly matching TRBD1 (6 bases). The TCR comes from a man in his sixties with urothelial cancer. The CDR3 DNA reads TGTGCCAGCAGCTTTAATAGGGGGTGGGATGAGCAGTTCTTC. It specifies CASSFNRGWDEQFF.